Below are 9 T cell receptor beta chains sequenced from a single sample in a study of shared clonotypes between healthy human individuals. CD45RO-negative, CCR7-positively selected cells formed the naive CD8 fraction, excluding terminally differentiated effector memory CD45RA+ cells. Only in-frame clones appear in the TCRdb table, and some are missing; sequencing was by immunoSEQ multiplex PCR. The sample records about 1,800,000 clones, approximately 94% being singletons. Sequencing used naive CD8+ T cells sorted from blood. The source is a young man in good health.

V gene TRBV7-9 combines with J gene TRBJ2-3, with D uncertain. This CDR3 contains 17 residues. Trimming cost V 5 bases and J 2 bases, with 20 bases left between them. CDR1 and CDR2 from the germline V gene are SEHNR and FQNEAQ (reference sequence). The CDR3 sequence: CASSPMVGKRATDTQYF. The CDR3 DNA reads TGTGCCAGCAGCCCGATGGTAGGCAAAAGGGCCACAGATACGCAGTATTTT.

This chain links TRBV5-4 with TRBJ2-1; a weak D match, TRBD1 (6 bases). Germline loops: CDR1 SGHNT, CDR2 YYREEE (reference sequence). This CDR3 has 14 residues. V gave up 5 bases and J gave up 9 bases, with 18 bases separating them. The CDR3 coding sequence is TGTGCCAGCAGTTACAACCCAGGGGAAGCTGAGCAGTTCTTC. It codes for CASSYNPGEAEQFF.

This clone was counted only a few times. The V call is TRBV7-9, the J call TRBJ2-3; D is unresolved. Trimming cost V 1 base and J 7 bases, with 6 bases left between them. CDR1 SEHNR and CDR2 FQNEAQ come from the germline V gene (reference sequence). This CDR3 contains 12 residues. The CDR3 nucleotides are TGTGCCAGCAGCTTAGGGGTCTATACGCAGTATTTT. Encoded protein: CASSLGVYTQYF.

DNA of the CDR3: TGTGCCAGCAGCCGCCTTATGGCAGGGGTCTTGGGGGAGACCCAGTACTTC. Amino acid sequence: CASSRLMAGVLGETQYF. This chain uses TRBV27 with TRBJ2-5; D perhaps matches TRBD1 (6 bases). The CDR3 runs to 17 residues. V lost 6 bases, J lost 5 bases, and 25 bases lay in between. The germline V gene encodes CDR1 MNHEY and CDR2 SMNVEV (reference sequence).

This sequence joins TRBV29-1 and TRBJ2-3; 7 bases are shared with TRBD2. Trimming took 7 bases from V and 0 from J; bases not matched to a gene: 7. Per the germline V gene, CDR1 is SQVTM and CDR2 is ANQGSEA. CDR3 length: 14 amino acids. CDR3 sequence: CSATSVLSTDTQYF. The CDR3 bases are TGCAGCGCTACTAGCGTTTTAAGCACAGATACGCAGTATTTT.

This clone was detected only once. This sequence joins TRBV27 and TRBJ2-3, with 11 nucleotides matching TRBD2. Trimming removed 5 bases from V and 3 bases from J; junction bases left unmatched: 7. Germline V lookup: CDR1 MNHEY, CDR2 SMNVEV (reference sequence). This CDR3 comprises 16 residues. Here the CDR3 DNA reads TGTGCCAGCAGTCTGGGGACTAGCGGCCTTACAGATACGCAGTATTTT. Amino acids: CASSLGTSGLTDTQYF.

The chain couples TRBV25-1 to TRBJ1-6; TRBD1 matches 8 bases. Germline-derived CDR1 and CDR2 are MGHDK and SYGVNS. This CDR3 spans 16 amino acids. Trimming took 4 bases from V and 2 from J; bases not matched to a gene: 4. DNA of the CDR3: TGTGCCAGCAGTGTCTCGACAGGGGCCTATAATTCACCCCTCCACTTT. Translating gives CASSVSTGAYNSPLHF.

The CDR3 loop is CASSEATGVPGYGYTF. In DNA, the CDR3 is TGTGCCAGCAGTGAAGCCACCGGGGTCCCGGGGTATGGCTACACCTTC. The rearrangement links TRBV2 to TRBJ1-2; D is undetermined. The CDR3 has 16 residues. CDR1 is SNHLY and CDR2 is FYNNEI in the germline V gene. V lost 0 bases and J 5 bases, leaving 16 bases between the germline ends.

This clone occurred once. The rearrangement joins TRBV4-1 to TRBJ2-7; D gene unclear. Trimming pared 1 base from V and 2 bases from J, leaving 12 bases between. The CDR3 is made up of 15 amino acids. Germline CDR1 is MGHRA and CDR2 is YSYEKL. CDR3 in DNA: TGCGCCAGCAGCCAAGTGGCCGCCGTGACCTACGAGCAGTACTTC. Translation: CASSQVAAVTYEQYF.